The clone carrying this T cell receptor beta chain was observed a handful of times. This sample is part of a study of human T cells and chemical hapten exposure. MiXCR, applied by TCRdb to the RACE reads, yields one record per CDR3 protein. The sample includes roughly 140,000 distinct CDR3 sequences, about an eighth of them seen just once. V gave up 2 bases and J gave up 7 bases, with 21 bases separating them. The CDR3 loop spans 16 amino acids. Per germline, CDR1 DFQATT and CDR2 SNEGSKA (reference sequence). Time point noted: patch test 2, 6 weeks after DPC sensitization. Treatment denoted: therapeutic diphenylcyclopropenone sensitization with weekly scalp DPC.

The chain is built from TRBV20-1 and TRBJ1-5; D is ambiguous. Sequencing was performed on whole blood, taken in connection with sensitization to the hapten diphenylcyclopropenone (DPC). This receptor was taken from a woman between 50 and 59 years old with alopecia areata. Some clones in this sample may be carry-over from other donors' samples. The CDR3 protein is CSARRNTGGSGQPQHF. The CDR3 DNA is TGCAGTGCTAGAAGGAATACGGGAGGTTCGGGGCAGCCCCAGCATTTT.